This record concerns one T cell receptor beta chain sequence. The antigen is undetermined. Criteria for exclusion of patients were uncontrolled infection, other autoimmune disease, pregnancy or lactation. The data are from a study of T cells in Graves' hyperthyroidism and ophthalmopathy. The V end lost 2 bases, the J end lost 2 bases, and 12 bases lay between the germline ends. CDR1 and CDR2 from the germline V gene are SQVTM and ANQGSEA. The CDR3 contains 15 residues. Amplification of TCR beta CDR3 regions used RNA as the template. The TCR CDR3 first-round RT-PCR relied on the HTBI primer set. TCRdb itself ran the multiplex PCR reads through MiXCR, one entry per CDR3 protein. Of around 600,000 distinct CDR3 sequences listed, roughly 45% are singletons. Regarding the study as a whole: Among thyroid clonotypes expanded above 0.001, most also appeared in blood.

Sequenced: peripheral blood or thyroid tissue (not recorded which). The chain is built from TRBV29-1 and TRBJ2-2, with D tentatively TRBD2 (5 bases). The clonotype was recovered from an adult man with Graves' disease, either hyperthyroidism or ophthalmopathy (not recorded which). The CDR3 here is CSVESGVKNTGELFF. The CDR3, as DNA: TGCAGCGTTGAAAGCGGCGTAAAAAACACCGGGGAGCTGTTTTTT.